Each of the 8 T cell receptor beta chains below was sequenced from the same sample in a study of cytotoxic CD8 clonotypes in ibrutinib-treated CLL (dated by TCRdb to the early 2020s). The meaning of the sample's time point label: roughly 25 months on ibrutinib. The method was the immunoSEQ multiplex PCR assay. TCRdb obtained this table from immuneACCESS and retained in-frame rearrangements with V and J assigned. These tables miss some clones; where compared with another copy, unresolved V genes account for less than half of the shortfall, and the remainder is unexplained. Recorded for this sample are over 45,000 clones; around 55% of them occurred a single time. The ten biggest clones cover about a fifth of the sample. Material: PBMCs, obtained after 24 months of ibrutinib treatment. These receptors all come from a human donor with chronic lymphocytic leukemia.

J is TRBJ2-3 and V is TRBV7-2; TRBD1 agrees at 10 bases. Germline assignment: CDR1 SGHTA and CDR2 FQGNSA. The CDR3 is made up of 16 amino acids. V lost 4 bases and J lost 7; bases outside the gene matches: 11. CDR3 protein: CASSSWGGTGDNTQYF. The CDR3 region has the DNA TGTGCCAGCAGCTCCTGGGGGGGGACAGGGGATAATACGCAGTATTTT. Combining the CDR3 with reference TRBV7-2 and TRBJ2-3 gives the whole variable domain GAGVSQSPSNKVTEKGKDVELRCDPISGHTALYWYRQSLGQGLEFLIYFQGNSAPDKSGLPSDRFSAERTGGSVSTLTIQRTQQEDSAVYLCASSSWGGTGDNTQYFGPGTRLTVL.

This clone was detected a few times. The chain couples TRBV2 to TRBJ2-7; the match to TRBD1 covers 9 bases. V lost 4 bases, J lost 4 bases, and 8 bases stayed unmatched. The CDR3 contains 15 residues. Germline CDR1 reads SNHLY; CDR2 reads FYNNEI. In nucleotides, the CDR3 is TGTGCCAGCAGTGTACCGGGACAGGGTGGGTACGAGCAGTACTTC. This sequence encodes CASSVPGQGGYEQYF.

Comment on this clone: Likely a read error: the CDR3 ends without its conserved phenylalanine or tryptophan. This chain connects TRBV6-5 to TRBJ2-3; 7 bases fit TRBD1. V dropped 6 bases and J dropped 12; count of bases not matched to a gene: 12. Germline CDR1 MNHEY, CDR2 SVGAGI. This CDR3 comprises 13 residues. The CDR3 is CASSGTDYIHQYS. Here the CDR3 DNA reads TGTGCCAGCAGCGGGACAGACTATATTCACCAGTATTCT.

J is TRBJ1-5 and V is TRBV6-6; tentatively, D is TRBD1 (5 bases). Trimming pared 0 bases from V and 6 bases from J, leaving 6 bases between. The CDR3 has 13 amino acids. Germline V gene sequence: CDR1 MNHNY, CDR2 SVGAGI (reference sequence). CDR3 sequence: CASSYSRGQPQHF. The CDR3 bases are TGTGCCAGCAGTTACTCGAGGGGTCAGCCCCAGCATTTT.

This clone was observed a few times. This chain's CDR3 is CASRGILTNEKLFF. Written as DNA, the CDR3 is TGTGCCAGCCGGGGGATTTTAACTAATGAAAAACTGTTTTTT. The rearrangement uses TRBV2 and TRBJ1-4, with a tentative D call TRBD1 (5 bases). CDR3 size: 14 residues. V was trimmed by 8 bases and J by 1 base, leaving 11 bases between them. The V gene's germline CDR1 is SNHLY and CDR2 FYNNEI.

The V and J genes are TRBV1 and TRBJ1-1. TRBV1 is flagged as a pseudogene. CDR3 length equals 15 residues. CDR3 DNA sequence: TGCACCAGCAGCCACCCGGGGCTCAATACCACTGAAGCTTTCTTT. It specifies CTSSHPGLNTTEAFF.

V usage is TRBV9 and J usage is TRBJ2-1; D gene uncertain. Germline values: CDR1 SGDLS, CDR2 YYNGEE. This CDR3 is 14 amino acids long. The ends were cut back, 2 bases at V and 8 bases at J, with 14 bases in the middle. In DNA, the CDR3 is TGTGCCAGCAGCGTCAGTCCCTCATATGATGAGCAGTTCTTC. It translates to CASSVSPSYDEQFF.

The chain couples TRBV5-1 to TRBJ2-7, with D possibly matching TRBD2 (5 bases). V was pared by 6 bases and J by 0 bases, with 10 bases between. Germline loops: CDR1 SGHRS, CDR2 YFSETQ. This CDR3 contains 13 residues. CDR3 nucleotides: TGCGCCAGCAAAGAGGGAAGCTCCTACGAGCAGTACTTC. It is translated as CASKEGSSYEQYF. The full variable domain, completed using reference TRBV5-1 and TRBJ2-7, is KAGVTQTPRYLIKTRGQQVTLSCSPISGHRSVSWYQQTPGQGLQFLFEYFSETQRNKGNFPGRFSGRQFSNSRSEMNVSTLELGDSALYLCASKEGSSYEQYFGPGTRLTVT.